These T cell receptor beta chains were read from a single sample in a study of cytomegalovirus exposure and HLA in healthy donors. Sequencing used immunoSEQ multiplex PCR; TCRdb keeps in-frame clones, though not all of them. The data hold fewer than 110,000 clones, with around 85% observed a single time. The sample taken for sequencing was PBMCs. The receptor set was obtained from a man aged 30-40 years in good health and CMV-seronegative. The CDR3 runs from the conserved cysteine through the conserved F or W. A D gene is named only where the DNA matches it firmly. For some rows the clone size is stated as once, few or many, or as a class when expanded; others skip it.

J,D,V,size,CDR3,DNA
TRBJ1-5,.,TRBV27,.,CASAMQVNSNQPQHF,TGTGCCAGCGCTATGCAGGTCAATAGCAATCAGCCCCAGCATTTT
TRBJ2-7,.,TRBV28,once,CASSSDSNEQYF,TGTGCCAGCAGTTCCGACAGTAACGAGCAGTACTTC
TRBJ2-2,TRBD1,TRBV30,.,CAWQPGQGVPGELFF,TGTGCCTGGCAACCGGGACAGGGGGTACCCGGGGAGCTGTTTTTT
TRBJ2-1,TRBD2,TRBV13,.,CASSSSGNSYNEQFF,TGTGCCAGCAGCTCTAGCGGTAACTCCTACAATGAGCAGTTCTTC
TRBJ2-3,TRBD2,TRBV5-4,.,CACWAGGFRDTQYF,TGTGCCTGTTGGGCGGGGGGTTTCAGAGATACGCAGTATTTT
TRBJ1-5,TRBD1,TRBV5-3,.,CARSLDRGNQPQHF,TGTGCCAGAAGCTTAGACAGGGGAAATCAGCCCCAGCATTTT
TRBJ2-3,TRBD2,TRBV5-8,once,CASSSSGGINTQYF,TGTGCCAGCAGTTCGAGCGGGGGTATAAATACGCAGTATTTT
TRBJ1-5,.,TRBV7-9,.,CASSPTGGDGNQPQHF,TGTGCCAGCAGCCCCACCGGCGGGGATGGCAATCAGCCCCAGCATTTT
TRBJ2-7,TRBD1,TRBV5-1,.,CASSLDGRGEQYF,TGCGCCAGCAGCTTGGACGGCAGGGGGGAGCAGTACTTC
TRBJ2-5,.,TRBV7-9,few,CASSTARNGVGGRKETQYF,TGTGCCAGCAGCACGGCCAGGAACGGGGTTGGGGGGAGGAAAGAGACCCAGTACTTC
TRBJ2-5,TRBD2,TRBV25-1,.,CASPNRRLAGVETQYF,TGTGCCAGCCCAAACCGGAGACTAGCGGGCGTAGAGACCCAGTACTTC
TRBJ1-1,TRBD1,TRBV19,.,CASRTGRNTEAFF,TGTGCCAGTAGGACAGGGAGGAACACTGAAGCTTTCTTT
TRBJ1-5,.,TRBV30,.,CAWSDSGFSYQPQHF,TGTGCCTGGAGTGATTCAGGATTTTCATATCAGCCCCAGCATTTT
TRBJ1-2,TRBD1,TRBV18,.,CASSPGQAGYGYTF,TGTGCCAGCTCACCGGGACAGGCTGGGTATGGCTACACCTTC
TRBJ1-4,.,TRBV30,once,CAWSHGGGGYEKLFF,TGTGCCTGGAGTCACGGGGGGGGTGGCTATGAAAAACTGTTTTTT